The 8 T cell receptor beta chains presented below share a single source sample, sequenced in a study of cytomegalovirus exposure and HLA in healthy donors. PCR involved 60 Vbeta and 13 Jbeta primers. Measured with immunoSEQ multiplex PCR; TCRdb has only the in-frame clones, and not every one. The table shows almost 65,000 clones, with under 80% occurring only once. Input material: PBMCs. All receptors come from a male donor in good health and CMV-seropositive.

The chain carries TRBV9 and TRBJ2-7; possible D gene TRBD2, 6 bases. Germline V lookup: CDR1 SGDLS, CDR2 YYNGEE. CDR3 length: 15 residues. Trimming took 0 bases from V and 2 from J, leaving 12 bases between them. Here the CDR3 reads CASSVGTGGAYEQYF. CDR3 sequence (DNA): TGTGCCAGCAGCGTAGGGACCGGCGGGGCCTACGAGCAGTACTTC.

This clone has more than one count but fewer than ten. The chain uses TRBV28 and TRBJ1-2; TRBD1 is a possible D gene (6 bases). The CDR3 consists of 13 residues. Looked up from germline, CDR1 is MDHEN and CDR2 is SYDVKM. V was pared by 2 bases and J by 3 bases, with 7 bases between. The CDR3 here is CASSLPGDYGYTF. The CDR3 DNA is TGTGCCAGCAGTTTACCAGGGGACTATGGCTACACCTTC.

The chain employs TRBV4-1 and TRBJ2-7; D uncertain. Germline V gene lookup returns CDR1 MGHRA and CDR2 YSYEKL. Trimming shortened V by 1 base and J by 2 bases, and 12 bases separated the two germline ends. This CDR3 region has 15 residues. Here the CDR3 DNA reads TGCGCCAGCAGCCAAGGAACCATAGAAGCCTACGAGCAGTACTTC. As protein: CASSQGTIEAYEQYF.

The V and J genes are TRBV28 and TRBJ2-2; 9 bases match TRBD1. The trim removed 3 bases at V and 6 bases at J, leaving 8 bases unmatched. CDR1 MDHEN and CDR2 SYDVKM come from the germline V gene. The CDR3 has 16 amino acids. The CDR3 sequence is CASSFSPGQGPGELFF. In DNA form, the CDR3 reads TGTGCCAGCAGTTTTAGTCCGGGACAGGGTCCCGGGGAGCTGTTTTTT.

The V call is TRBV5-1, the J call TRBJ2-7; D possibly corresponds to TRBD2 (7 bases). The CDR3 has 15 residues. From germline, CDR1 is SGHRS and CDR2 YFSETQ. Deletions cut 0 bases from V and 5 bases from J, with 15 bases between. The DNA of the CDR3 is TGCGCCAGCAGCTTGGGACAGCCGGGGGGCAACGAGCAGTACTTC. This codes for CASSLGQPGGNEQYF. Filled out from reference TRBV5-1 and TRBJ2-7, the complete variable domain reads KAGVTQTPRYLIKTRGQQVTLSCSPISGHRSVSWYQQTPGQGLQFLFEYFSETQRNKGNFPGRFSGRQFSNSRSEMNVSTLELGDSALYLCASSLGQPGGNEQYFGPGTRLTVT.

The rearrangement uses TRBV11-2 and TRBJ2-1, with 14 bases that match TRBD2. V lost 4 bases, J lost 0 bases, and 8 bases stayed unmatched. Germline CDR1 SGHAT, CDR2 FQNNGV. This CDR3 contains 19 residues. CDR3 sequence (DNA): TGTGCCAGCAGCTCGCCGGGACTAGCGGGGGTCTACTCCTACAATGAGCAGTTCTTC. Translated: CASSSPGLAGVYSYNEQFF.

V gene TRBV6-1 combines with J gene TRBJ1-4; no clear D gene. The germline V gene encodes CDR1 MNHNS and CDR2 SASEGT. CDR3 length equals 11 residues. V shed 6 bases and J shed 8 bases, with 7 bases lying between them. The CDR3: CASRAGEKLFF. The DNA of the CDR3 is TGTGCCAGCAGGGCGGGAGAAAAACTGTTTTTT.

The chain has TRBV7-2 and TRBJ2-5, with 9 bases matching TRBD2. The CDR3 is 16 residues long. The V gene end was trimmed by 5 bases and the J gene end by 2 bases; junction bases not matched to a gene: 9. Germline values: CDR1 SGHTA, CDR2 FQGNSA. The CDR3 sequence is CASSLGGAGGQETQYF. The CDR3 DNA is TGTGCCAGCAGCCTCGGGGGCGCGGGGGGGCAAGAGACCCAGTACTTC.